The T cell receptor beta chain under discussion was sequenced for a study of blood T cell repertoires in COVID-19. The wider study: The United States, Italy and Spain provided the acute and convalescent COVID-19 samples. The analysed material was cDNA or gDNA that came from T cells, B-cell-depleted T cells, or PBMCs.

Sequencing was performed with immunoSEQ multiplex PCR; in TCRdb, only in-frame clones are kept and a portion is missing. The profile shows hundreds of thousands of clones, about 87% of them singletons. This clone was detected once. Material: peripheral blood. The TCR sequence derives from a human donor in a cohort sampled during active COVID-19.

CDR3 DNA sequence: TGTGCCAGTAGTATTATACAGGGAGCTAACTATGGCTACACCTTC. This translates into CASSIIQGANYGYTF. The chain carries TRBV19 and TRBJ1-2; TRBD1 might be the D (6 bases). V was clipped by 3 bases and J by 0 bases, with 11 bases between them. This CDR3 contains 15 residues. Germline values: CDR1 LNHDA, CDR2 SQIVND (reference sequence).